The clone carrying this T cell receptor (beta chain) showed up just once. Its specificity is unknown. The data belong to a study of T cell responses to AZD1222 COVID-19 vaccine. Points from the study as a whole: Regions 160-218 and 743-854 held dominance among vaccine-associated CD4 TCRs, which spanned spike. None of the repertoires were sampled until the peak T cell response had passed.

Germline loops: CDR1 SGHAT, CDR2 FQNNGV. This CDR3 is built from 17 residues. Trimming removed 1 base at V and 3 bases at J, with 16 bases between. Repertoires were generated with immunoSEQ multiplex PCR, while TCRdb's copy carries only in-frame clones and drops some. This sample has 140,000 to 150,000 clones, with about 92% found just once. This receptor was taken from an adult who received the AZD1222 COVID-19 vaccine. V and J are TRBV11-2 and TRBJ2-4; D might be TRBD2 (6 bases). The sample consisted of peripheral blood, taken 28 days after the second AZD1222 dose. The CDR3 loop reads CASSLVFAREVKNIQYF. The CDR3 nucleotides are TGTGCCAGCAGCTTAGTCTTTGCGAGGGAGGTCAAAAACATTCAGTACTTC.